The subject of this entry is one T cell receptor beta chain. Its antigen remains unidentified. Naive CD8 cells, CD45RO-negative and positively selected for CCR7, excluded terminally differentiated effector memory CD45RA+ cells. The sample comes from a study of shared clonotypes between healthy human individuals. Study-wide results and caveats: Rarefaction demonstrated incomplete sorted-subset sequencing despite large depth. It was only blood that was sampled, and tissue repertoires likely differ.

Germline CDR1 is MNHEY and CDR2 is SMNVEV (reference sequence). J lost 8 bases, V lost 4 bases, and 12 bases had no gene match. This CDR3 spans 15 amino acids. The material for each subset, its genomic DNA, was split evenly across several immunoSEQ plates. Sequenced by immunoSEQ multiplex PCR; TCRdb stores in-frame clones only, minus some. In the table there are approximately 1.9 million clones, just under 95% of which are singletons. Input material: naive CD8+ T cells from PBMCs. This TCR was sampled from a man aged 18 to 35 in good health. Some clones in this sample may be carry-over from other donors' samples. V gene TRBV27 combines with J gene TRBJ1-2; 8 bases map to TRBD1. In nucleotides, the CDR3 is TGTGCCAGCAGTTCTGGGACAGGCCGAAATTTCGGCTACACCTTC. Amino acids: CASSSGTGRNFGYTF.